The following is a TCR beta chain sequence with its context. The CDR3 extends over 19 amino acids. The V gene end was trimmed by 4 bases and the J gene end by 5 bases; junction bases not matched to a gene: 21. Germline V gene sequence: CDR1 SGHDT, CDR2 YYEEEE. TCRdb keeps only in-frame clones here, not all; method: immunoSEQ multiplex PCR. The sample comprises about 710,000 clones, about 87% of which are singletons, and 0.0094% rests with the top ten. The data belong to a study of shared T cell receptors in the human thymus. The same data also contributed to another study, on human thymus T cells.

The chain has TRBV5-6 and TRBJ2-5, with 9 nucleotides matching TRBD2. Specimen: thymocytes. The TCR originated in a boy under two years old with a congenital heart defect. In DNA, the CDR3 is TGTGCCAGCAGCAGGCGGCTAGCGGGGACTGGATCGGACGGGGAGACCCAGTACTTC. Amino acid sequence: CASSRRLAGTGSDGETQYF.